This entry lists 13 T cell receptor beta chains sequenced from one sample in a study of blood T cell repertoires in COVID-19. Measured with immunoSEQ multiplex PCR; TCRdb has only the in-frame clones, and not every one. The sample records roughly 420,000 clones, approximately 87% being singletons. Source material: PBMCs or T cells enriched from blood (not recorded which). The receptors were gathered from a woman aged 25-40 years with acute COVID-19.

The rearrangement uses TRBV3-1 (or the pseudogene TRBV3-2) and TRBJ1-4; the match to TRBD1 covers 10 bases. Germline loops: CDR1 LGHDT, CDR2 YNNKEL (reference sequence). The ends lost 4 bases at V and 15 bases at J; junction bases unmatched: 8. This CDR3 contains 13 residues. CDR3 DNA sequence: TGTGCCAGCAGCCTCGGACAGGGGGGGGGAGTGTTTTTT. This sequence encodes CASSLGQGGGVFF.

The chain combines TRBV6-5 with TRBJ1-4; D may be TRBD1 (5 bases). The V gene lost 4 bases and the J gene lost 14 bases, with 14 bases spanning the gap. This CDR3 contains 12 residues. In germline, CDR1 is MNHEY, CDR2 SVGAGI. CDR3 protein: CASSSTQGALFF. In DNA, the CDR3 is TGTGCCAGCAGTTCAACTCAGGGTGCTCTGTTTTTT.

This chain uses TRBV10-3 with TRBJ2-7; D is perhaps TRBD1 (6 bases). The CDR3 contains 14 residues. The germline V gene has CDR1 ENHRY and CDR2 SYGVKD. V was shortened by 7 bases and J by 2 bases, with 15 bases between the two germline ends. The CDR3 DNA sequence: TGTGCCATCACTCCCACAGGGCCCCCCTACGAGCAGTACTTC. This encodes CAITPTGPPYEQYF.

The rearrangement uses TRBV19 and TRBJ1-5; D is unclear. Germline CDR1 is LNHDA and CDR2 is SQIVND (reference sequence). The CDR3 loop spans 12 amino acids. V dropped 6 bases and J dropped 6 bases, with 9 bases sitting between them. CDR3 in DNA: TGTGCCAGTAGAGGAGAAGGTCAGCCCCAGCATTTT. This translates into CASRGEGQPQHF.

V gene TRBV4-1 combines with J gene TRBJ1-2; D is uncertain. V was pared by 1 base and J by 2 bases, with 8 bases between. Germline CDR1 is MGHRA and CDR2 is YSYEKL. The CDR3 is 14 amino acids. CDR3 DNA sequence: TGCGCCAGCAGCCAAGTACAGACGAACTATGGCTACACCTTC. This codes for CASSQVQTNYGYTF.

This clone was observed a few times. In DNA form, the CDR3 reads TGTGCCAGCAGGAACAGGGTGAACACTGAAGCTTTCTTT. It is translated as CASRNRVNTEAFF. The V call is TRBV2, the J call TRBJ1-1; D may be TRBD1 (6 bases). The CDR3 loop spans 13 amino acids. V lost 6 bases and J lost 0, with 8 bases in between. In germline, CDR1 is SNHLY, CDR2 FYNNEI.

The V and J genes are TRBV29-1 and TRBJ2-1, with D tentatively TRBD2 (6 bases). Trimming cost V 8 bases and J 4 bases, with 15 bases left between them. Per germline, CDR1 SQVTM and CDR2 ANQGSEA. The CDR3 consists of 13 residues. The CDR3 DNA is TGCAGCTCATCCGGAGGGTCATACAATGAGCAGTTCTTC. As protein: CSSSGGSYNEQFF.

The chain is built from TRBV2 and TRBJ2-7; 7 bases fit TRBD1. Germline CDR1 reads SNHLY; CDR2 reads FYNNEI. J gave up 0 bases and V 3 bases, and 5 bases lay outside the gene matches. The CDR3 extends over 15 amino acids. The CDR3 DNA sequence: TGTGCCAGCAGTGATTCAACAGGGGCCTCCTACGAGCAGTACTTC. It encodes CASSDSTGASYEQYF.

The chain recombines TRBV5-1 with TRBJ2-3; D is possibly TRBD2 (6 bases). V was pared by 4 bases and J by 6 bases, with 15 bases between. Germline values: CDR1 SGHRS, CDR2 YFSETQ. CDR3 length: 14 residues. The CDR3 region has the DNA TGCGCCAGCAGCCCCGGGACGGGGGTGGATACGCAGTATTTT. This translates into CASSPGTGVDTQYF.

J is TRBJ1-4 and V is TRBV2; the match to TRBD1 covers 7 bases. This CDR3 contains 14 residues. The germline gives CDR1 SNHLY, CDR2 FYNNEI. The V gene end was trimmed by 5 bases and the J gene end by 8 bases; junction bases not matched to a gene: 8. CDR3 DNA sequence: TGTGCCAGCAGTTTACAGGGGATCTCGGAAAAACTGTTTTTT. It translates to CASSLQGISEKLFF.

This clone occurred once. The chain is built from TRBV18 and TRBJ1-6; 8 bases align to TRBD1. Germline values: CDR1 KGHSH, CDR2 LQKENI. This CDR3 spans 16 amino acids. V shed 3 bases and J 7 bases; nucleotides not matched to a gene: 8. DNA for the CDR3: TGTGCCAGCTCACCGAATTCAGGGGGCCGAAATTCACCCCTCCACTTT. Its protein is CASSPNSGGRNSPLHF.

The V call is TRBV18, the J call TRBJ1-1; D gene uncertain. The germline CDR1 and CDR2 sequences are KGHSH and LQKENI. V was pared by 0 bases and J by 1 base, with 9 bases between. CDR3 size: 15 residues. CDR3 DNA sequence: TGTGCCAGCTCACCACCGGCTGCGGGGAACACTGAAGCTTTCTTT. Protein sequence: CASSPPAAGNTEAFF. The full variable domain, rest sourced from reference TRBV18 and TRBJ1-1, is NAGVMQNPRHLVRRRGQEARLRCSPMKGHSHVYWYRQLPEEGLKFMVYLQKENIIDESGMPKERFSAEFPKEGPSILRIQQVVRGDSAAYFCASSPPAAGNTEAFFGQGTRLTVV.

V and J are TRBV3-1 (or the pseudogene TRBV3-2) and TRBJ1-6; D may be TRBD1 (6 bases). Germline V gene data show CDR1 as LGHDT and CDR2 as YNNKEL (reference sequence). The V end lost 0 bases, the J end lost 11 bases, and 14 bases lay between the germline ends. The CDR3 contains 15 residues. CDR3 in DNA: TGTGCCAGCAGCCAAGATTGGGGGGGCGAAACACCCCTCCACTTT. Amino acid sequence: CASSQDWGGETPLHF.